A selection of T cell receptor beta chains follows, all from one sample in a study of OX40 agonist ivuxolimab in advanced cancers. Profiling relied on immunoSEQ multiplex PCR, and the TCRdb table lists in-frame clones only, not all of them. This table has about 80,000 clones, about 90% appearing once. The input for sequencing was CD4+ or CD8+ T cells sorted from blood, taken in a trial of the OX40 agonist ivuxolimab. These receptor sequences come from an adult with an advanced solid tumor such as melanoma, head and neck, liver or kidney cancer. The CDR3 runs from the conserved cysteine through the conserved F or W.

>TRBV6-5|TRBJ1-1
CASSYRTEHTEAFF
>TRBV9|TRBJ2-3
CASSVGQGTGDTQYF
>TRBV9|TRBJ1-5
CASSSGTAQEPQHF
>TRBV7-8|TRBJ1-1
CASSLKLWDGTEAFF
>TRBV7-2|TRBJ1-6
CASSPGAGPGNNSPLHF
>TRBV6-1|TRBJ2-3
CAGTDRGRTDTQYF
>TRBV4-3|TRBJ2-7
CASSPLQASESYEQYF
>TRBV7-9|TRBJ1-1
CASSLITEAFF
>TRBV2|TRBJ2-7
CASSEGPLSYEQYF
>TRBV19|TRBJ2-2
CASSPGSTGELFF
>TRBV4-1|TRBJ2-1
CASSQGSGGGNEQFF
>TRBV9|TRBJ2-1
CASSHRTGTAGGRYNEQFF
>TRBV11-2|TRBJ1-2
CASSLEPGTGLNHYGYTF